This T cell receptor beta chain was retrieved from a study of vaccination effects on CD4 cells after COVID-19. General study results and limits: Few convalescent patients and no early post-infection timepoints were included in the study. In the late period after vaccination, infection- and vaccine-induced clones contracted markedly.

The ends lost 0 bases at V and 8 bases at J; junction bases unmatched: 8. The CDR3 is made up of 16 amino acids. The germline V gene encodes CDR1 LGHDT and CDR2 YNNKEL (reference sequence). ViraFEST expansion of antigen-specific CD4+ T cells with viral peptide pools preceded sequencing. Subsequent to a culture period of under twelve days, CD4+ T cells were isolated. In the vaccine recipients, nucleocapsid antibodies were negative and there was no prior SARS-CoV-2 infection. In culture with 10 IU/ml IL-2 and around 10 ug/ml peptides, PBMC were grown at roughly 2 million per well. A half-volume exchange with IL-2 medium occurred on days 3 and 7. Worth noting for this clone: The antigen is unknown.

Sequencing was performed with immunoSEQ multiplex PCR; in TCRdb, only in-frame clones are kept and a portion is missing. The sample holds 78,000 or so clones, under 80% seen once. The sequencing here drew on CD4+ T cells from PBMCs cultured with SARS-CoV-2 spike peptides, taken before COVID-19 vaccination. V is TRBV3-1 (or the pseudogene TRBV3-2) and J is TRBJ2-1; 9 nucleotides match TRBD2. The sequence came from a human donor who received a COVID-19 vaccine. The DNA of the CDR3 is TGTGCCAGCAGCCAAGAAGGAGCGGGGGGCTATTATGAGCAGTTCTTC. Residues: CASSQEGAGGYYEQFF.